This record covers a single TCR beta chain. V lost 2 bases and J lost 14, with 16 bases in between. The CDR3 runs to 13 residues. The source of the sample is a study of T cells after yellow fever vaccination. In making TCR cDNA, 5'RACE template switching added a universal primer site and UMIs to it. TCRdb reprocessed the 5' RACE reads via MiXCR and lists one record per CDR3 protein. Counted here are 200,000 to 300,000 distinct CDR3 sequences, less than 7.5% occurring once; the ten biggest clones make up roughly 1%. The rearrangement joins TRBV12-3 or TRBV12-4 to TRBJ2-1; D not resolved. This TCR was sampled from a young man who received the YFV17D yellow fever vaccine. This specimen was CD4+ T cells sorted from PBMCs, taken on the day of the yellow fever booster vaccination. The CDR3, as DNA: TGTGCCAGCAGTTTACGTCGGCCCACCCTGGAGTTCTTC. Protein sequence: CASSLRRPTLEFF.